The entry that follows covers one T cell receptor beta chain sequence. The data are from a study of control samples from healthy donors and cancer patients. CDR1 and CDR2 (germline): SEHNR, FQNEAQ (reference sequence). The CDR3 sequence is 15 residues long. V gave up 4 bases and J gave up 8 bases; unmatched junction bases: 11. TCRdb keeps only in-frame clones here, not all; method: immunoSEQ multiplex PCR. The table records some 120,000 clones, roughly 90% of them present only once. Specimen: blood. The V call is TRBV7-9, the J call TRBJ1-2, with 9 nucleotides matching TRBD1. This sequence originates from a man between 18 and 29 years old in good health. CDR3 region: CASSSPGQGIEGYTF. For the CDR3, the DNA is TGTGCCAGCAGCTCACCGGGACAGGGAATAGAAGGCTACACCTTC.